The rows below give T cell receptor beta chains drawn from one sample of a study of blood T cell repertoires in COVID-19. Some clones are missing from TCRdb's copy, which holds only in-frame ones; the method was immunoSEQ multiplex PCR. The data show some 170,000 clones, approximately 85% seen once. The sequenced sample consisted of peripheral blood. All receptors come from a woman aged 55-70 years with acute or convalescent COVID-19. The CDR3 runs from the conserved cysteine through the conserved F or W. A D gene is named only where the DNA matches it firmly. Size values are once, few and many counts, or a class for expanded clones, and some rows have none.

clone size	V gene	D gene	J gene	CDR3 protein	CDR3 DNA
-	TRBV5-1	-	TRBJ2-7	CASSKSLIRDTSYEQYF	TGCGCCAGCAGCAAATCACTTATCCGGGACACCTCCTACGAGCAGTACTTC
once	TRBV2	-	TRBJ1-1	CASSLQGFAEAFF	TGTGCCAGCAGTTTACAGGGATTCGCTGAAGCTTTCTTT
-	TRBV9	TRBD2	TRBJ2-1	CASSVVAGGPINEQFF	TGTGCCAGCAGCGTAGTGGCGGGAGGGCCCATCAATGAGCAGTTCTTC
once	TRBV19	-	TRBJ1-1	CASSTGRNTEAFF	TGTGCCAGTAGTACAGGGCGGAACACTGAAGCTTTCTTT
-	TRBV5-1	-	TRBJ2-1	CASSLMRGGGVGFF	TGCGCCAGCTCTCTCATGAGGGGTGGCGGGGTTGGGTTCTTC
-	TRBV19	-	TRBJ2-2	CASRGRELFF	TGTGCCAGTAGGGGCCGGGAGCTGTTTTTT
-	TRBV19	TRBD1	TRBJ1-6	CASSMAGTAINSPLHF	TGTGCCAGTAGTATGGCAGGGACAGCAATTAATTCACCCCTCCACTTT
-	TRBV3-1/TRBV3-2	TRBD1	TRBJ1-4	CASSHSNRGKKLFF	TGTGCCAGCAGCCATTCGAACAGGGGTAAAAAACTGTTTTTT
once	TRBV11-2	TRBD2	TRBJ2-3	CASSTWTSGTDTQYF	TGTGCCAGCAGCACATGGACTAGCGGCACAGATACGCAGTATTTT
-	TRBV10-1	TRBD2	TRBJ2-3	CASSEGGLVGDTQYF	TGCGCCAGCAGTGAGGGGGGACTAGTTGGAGATACGCAGTATTTT
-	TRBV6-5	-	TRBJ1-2	CASTPPGDGVPHTF	TGTGCCAGCACTCCTCCCGGGGATGGGGTCCCCCACACCTTC
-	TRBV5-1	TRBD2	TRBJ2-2	CASSLASGTSWGTGELFF	TGCGCCAGCAGCTTGGCCTCCGGGACTAGCTGGGGCACCGGGGAGCTGTTTTTT
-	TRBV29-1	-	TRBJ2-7	CSATAQTGRHEQYF	TGCAGCGCGACCGCCCAGACAGGGAGGCACGAGCAGTACTTC
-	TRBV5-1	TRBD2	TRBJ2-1	CASSPTSGRLNEQFF	TGCGCCAGCAGCCCGACTAGCGGGAGGTTGAATGAGCAGTTCTTC
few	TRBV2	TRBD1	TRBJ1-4	CASSDRTGSEKLFF	TGTGCCAGCAGTGACAGGACAGGGAGTGAAAAACTGTTTTTT
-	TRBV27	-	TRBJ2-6	CASSSYSGANVLTF	TGTGCCAGCAGTAGCTACTCTGGGGCCAACGTCCTGACTTTC
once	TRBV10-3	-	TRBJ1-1	CAIRRQSNTEAFF	TGTGCCATCAGACGACAGTCCAACACTGAAGCTTTCTTT
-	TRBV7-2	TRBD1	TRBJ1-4	CASSPGTGEKLFF	TGTGCCAGCAGCCCCGGGACAGGGGAAAAACTGTTTTTT
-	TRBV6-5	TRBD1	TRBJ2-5	CASRRDRGGEETQYF	TGTGCCAGCAGAAGGGACAGGGGTGGAGAAGAGACCCAGTACTTC
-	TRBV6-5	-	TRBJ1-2	CASSTRQALEVIYTF	TGTGCCAGCAGTACGAGACAGGCCCTGGAAGTGATATACACCTTC
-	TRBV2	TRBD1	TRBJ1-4	CASRTGTGGLDEKLFF	TGTGCCAGCAGGACCGGGACAGGGGGCCTGGATGAAAAACTGTTTTTT
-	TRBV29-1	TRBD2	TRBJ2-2	CSVLAGVNTGELFF	TGCAGCGTCTTAGCGGGGGTGAACACCGGGGAGCTGTTTTTT
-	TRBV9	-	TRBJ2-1	CASSVVSRDEQFF	TGTGCCAGCAGCGTAGTGAGCAGGGATGAGCAGTTCTTC
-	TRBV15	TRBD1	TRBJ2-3	CATSRGVSGETGRDTQYF	TGTGCCACCAGCAGAGGGGTGTCAGGGGAGACAGGGCGGGATACGCAGTATTTT
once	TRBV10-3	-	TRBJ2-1	CALAPGSSYNEQFF	TGTGCCCTTGCCCCCGGGAGCTCCTACAATGAGCAGTTCTTC
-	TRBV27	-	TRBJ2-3	CASSSHLSGRTDTQYF	TGTGCCAGCAGTTCCCATCTAAGCGGGCGGACAGATACGCAGTATTTT
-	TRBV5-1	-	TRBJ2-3	CASEAGSTDTQYF	TGCGCCAGCGAGGCGGGGAGCACAGATACGCAGTATTTT
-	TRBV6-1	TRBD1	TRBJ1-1	CASSDPGQGGTEAFF	TGTGCCAGCAGTGACCCCGGGCAGGGGGGCACTGAAGCTTTCTTT
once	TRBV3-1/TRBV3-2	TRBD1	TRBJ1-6	CASSQGTGQGYNSPLHF	TGTGCCAGCAGCCAAGGGACGGGACAGGGCTATAATTCACCCCTCCACTTT